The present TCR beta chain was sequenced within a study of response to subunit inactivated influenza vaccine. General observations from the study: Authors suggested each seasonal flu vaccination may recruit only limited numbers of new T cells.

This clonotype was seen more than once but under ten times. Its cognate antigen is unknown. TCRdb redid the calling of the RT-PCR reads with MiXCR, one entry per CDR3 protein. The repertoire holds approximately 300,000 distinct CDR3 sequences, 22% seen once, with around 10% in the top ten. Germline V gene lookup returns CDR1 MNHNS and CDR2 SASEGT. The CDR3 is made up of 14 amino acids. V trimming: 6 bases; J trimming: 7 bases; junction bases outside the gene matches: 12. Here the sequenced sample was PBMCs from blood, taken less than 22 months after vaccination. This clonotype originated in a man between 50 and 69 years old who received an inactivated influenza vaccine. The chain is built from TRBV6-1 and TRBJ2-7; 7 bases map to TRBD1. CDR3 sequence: CASSRGQISFEQYF. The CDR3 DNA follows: TGTGCCAGCAGCCGGGGACAGATCTCCTTTGAGCAGTACTTC.